Listed below are T cell receptor beta chains from one sample, sequenced in a study of regulatory T cells in long-lasting Graves disease. A single record per CDR3 protein comes from TCRdb applying MiXCR to the multiplex PCR reads. The sample has 350,000 to 400,000 distinct CDR3 sequences; 15% to 20% are singletons. These data also formed part of another study, on T cells in Graves' hyperthyroidism and ophthalmopathy.

The material was peripheral blood mononuclear cells (PBMCs), obtained at new diagnosis, from a patient treated with antithyroid drugs. The receptors were gathered from a woman younger than 30 with Graves disease. Each CDR3 is given with its conserved first and last residue. D genes are given only for firm matches. The size of a clone is reported for some rows only, either as once, few or many, or as a class for expanded clones.

j_call clone_size d_call v_call cdr3_nt cdr3_aa
TRBJ2-7 many TRBD1 TRBV5-1 TGCGCCAGCAGACACCGGGACAGGGGCTTCTACGAGCAGTACTTC CASRHRDRGFYEQYF
TRBJ1-2 many . TRBV11-2 TGTGCCAGCAGTCATCCCCTCGGACAACACTATGGCTACACCTTC CASSHPLGQHYGYTF
TRBJ2-3 few TRBD2 TRBV6-1 TGTGCCAGCAGCCGGACTAGCGGGAGTACCACAGATACGCAGTATTTT CASSRTSGSTTDTQYF
TRBJ2-5 many . TRBV6-1 TGTGCCAGCAGTCCGGGACCATCCTTTGAGACCCAGTACTTC CASSPGPSFETQYF
TRBJ1-5 many TRBD1 TRBV18 TGTGCCAGCTCACGGACAGGGGGCGAACAGCCCCAGCATTTT CASSRTGGEQPQHF
TRBJ2-7 many TRBD1 TRBV7-9 TGTGCCAGCAGCTTGACAGGGGCAGGCGAGCAGTACTTC CASSLTGAGEQYF
TRBJ2-1 few TRBD1 TRBV20-1 TGCAGTGCTAGTCCCAGGACAGGGTTCTCCTACAATGAGCAGTTCTTC CSASPRTGFSYNEQFF
TRBJ2-1 many TRBD2 TRBV18 TGTGCCAGCTCACTTCAGCGGGAGGGCCGCTATGAGCAGTTCTTC CASSLQREGRYEQFF
TRBJ1-2 few TRBD1 TRBV2 TGTGCCAGCAGTTACTCGAAGGGGGCGGGGGATTATGGCTACACCTTC CASSYSKGAGDYGYTF
TRBJ1-3 . . TRBV2 TGTGCCAGCAGCTACCTAAGGGGAGGTCGTGGAAACACCATATATTTT CASSYLRGGRGNTIYF
TRBJ2-1 many TRBD2 TRBV4-1 TGCGCCAGCAGCCGCCCTAGCGGGTTGGGCAATGAGCAGTTCTTC CASSRPSGLGNEQFF
TRBJ2-3 . . TRBV7-8 TGTGCCAGCAGCTTATCCCGACTAGTTGGAGATACGCAGTATTTT CASSLSRLVGDTQYF
TRBJ2-5 many . TRBV12-3/TRBV12-4 TGTGCCAGCAGTTTAGCGCGACGGGAGACCCAGTACTTC CASSLARRETQYF
TRBJ1-2 once TRBD1 TRBV2 TGTGCCAGGTCCGGGACAGGGGAAAACTATGGCTACACCTTC CARSGTGENYGYTF
TRBJ2-1 few TRBD2 TRBV2 TGTGCCCGTGGTGCCGGGACTAGCGGATACAATGAGCAGTTCTTC CARGAGTSGYNEQFF
TRBJ2-5 many TRBD1 TRBV7-3 TGTGCCAGCAGCTCAACACCCCTCCGGACAGGGGTAGAGACCCAGTACTTC CASSSTPLRTGVETQYF
TRBJ2-5 many TRBD2 TRBV2 TGTGCCAGCAGTGAAGGTAGCGGGGCCAGTGAGACCCAGTACTTC CASSEGSGASETQYF
TRBJ2-7 many . TRBV20-1 TGCAGTGCCCATTTTGCGGGCGGGTTTGGGGAGCAGTACTTC CSAHFAGGFGEQYF